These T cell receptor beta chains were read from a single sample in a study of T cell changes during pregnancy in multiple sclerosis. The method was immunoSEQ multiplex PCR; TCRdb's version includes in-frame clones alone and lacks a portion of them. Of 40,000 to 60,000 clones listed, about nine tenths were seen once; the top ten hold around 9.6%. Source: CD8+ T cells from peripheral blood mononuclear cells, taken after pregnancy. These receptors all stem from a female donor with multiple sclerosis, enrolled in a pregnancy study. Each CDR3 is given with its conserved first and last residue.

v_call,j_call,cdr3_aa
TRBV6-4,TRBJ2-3,CASSEGQNTDTQYF
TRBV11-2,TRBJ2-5,CASSLNSGGVSEYF
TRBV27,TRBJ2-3,CASSLSPGADTQYF
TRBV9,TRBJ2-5,CASSVAHSGGHQETQYF
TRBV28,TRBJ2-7,CASSLWKRYSYEQYF
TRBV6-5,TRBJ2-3,CASSPGDTQYF
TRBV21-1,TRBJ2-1,CASSIPTDTNYNEQFF
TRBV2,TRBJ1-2,CASRDRHYGYTF
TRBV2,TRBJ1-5,CASLDRNNQPQHF
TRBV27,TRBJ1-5,CASSPTGGRANQPQHF
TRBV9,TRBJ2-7,CASSVVGTGDEQYF
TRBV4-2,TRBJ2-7,CASSQDIALDRGDRSYEQYF
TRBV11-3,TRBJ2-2,CASSGTGAGELFF
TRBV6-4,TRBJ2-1,CASSSGESSYNEQFF
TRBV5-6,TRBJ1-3,CASSFGGGRNTIYF
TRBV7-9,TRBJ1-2,CASSLGLIDGYTF
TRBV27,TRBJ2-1,CASSLAGPYNEQFF
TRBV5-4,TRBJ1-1,CASSLASGGLNTEAFF
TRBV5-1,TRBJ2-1,CASSLGTGLGDEQFF
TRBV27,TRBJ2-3,CASSRGTSGGDTQYF
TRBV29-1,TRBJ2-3,CSVEDSRLDGLATDTQYF
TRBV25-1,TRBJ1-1,CASSGAEAFF
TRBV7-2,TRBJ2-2,CASSPRSGELFF
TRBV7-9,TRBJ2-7,CASSQEPGEQYF
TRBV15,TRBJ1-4,CATSSKAGVFGEKLFF
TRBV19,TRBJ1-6,CASSTSGPSYNSPLHF
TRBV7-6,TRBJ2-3,CASSLALAGGPSSTDTQYF